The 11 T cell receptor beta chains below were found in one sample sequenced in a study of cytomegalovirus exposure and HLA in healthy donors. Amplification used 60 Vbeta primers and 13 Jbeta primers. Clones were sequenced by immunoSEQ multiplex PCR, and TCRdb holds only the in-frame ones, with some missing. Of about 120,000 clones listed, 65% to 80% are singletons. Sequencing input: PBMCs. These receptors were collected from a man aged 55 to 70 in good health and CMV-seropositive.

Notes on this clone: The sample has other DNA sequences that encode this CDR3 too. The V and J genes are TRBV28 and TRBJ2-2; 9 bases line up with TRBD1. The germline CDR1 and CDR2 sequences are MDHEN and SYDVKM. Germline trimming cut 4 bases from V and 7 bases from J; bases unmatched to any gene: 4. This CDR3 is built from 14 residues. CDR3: CASSSGQGGGELFF. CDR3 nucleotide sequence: TGTGCCAGCAGTTCGGGACAGGGCGGCGGGGAGCTGTTTTTT.

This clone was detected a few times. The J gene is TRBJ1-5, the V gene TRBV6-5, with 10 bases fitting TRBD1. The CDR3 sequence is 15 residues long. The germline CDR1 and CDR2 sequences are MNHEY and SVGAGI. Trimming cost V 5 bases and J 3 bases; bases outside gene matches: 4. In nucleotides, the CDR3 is TGTGCCAGCAGTCCCGGGACAGGGGCCAATCAGCCCCAGCATTTT. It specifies CASSPGTGANQPQHF.

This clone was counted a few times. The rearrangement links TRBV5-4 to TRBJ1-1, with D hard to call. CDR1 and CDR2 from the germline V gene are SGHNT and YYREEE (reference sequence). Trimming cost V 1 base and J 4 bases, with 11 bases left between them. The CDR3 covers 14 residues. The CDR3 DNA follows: TGTGCCAGCAGCTTGCGGGGATGGAGCACTGAAGCTTTCTTT. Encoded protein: CASSLRGWSTEAFF.

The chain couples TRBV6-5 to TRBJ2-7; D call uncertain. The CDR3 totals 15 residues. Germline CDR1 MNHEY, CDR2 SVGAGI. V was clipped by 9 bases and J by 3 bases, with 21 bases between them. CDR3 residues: CASQIYSLGLYEQYF. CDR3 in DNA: TGTGCCAGTCAGATCTACTCCCTAGGCCTCTACGAGCAGTACTTC.

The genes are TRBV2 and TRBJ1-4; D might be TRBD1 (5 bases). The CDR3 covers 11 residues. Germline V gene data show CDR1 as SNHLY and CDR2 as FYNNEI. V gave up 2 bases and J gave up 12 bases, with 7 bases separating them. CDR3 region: CASSESGELFF. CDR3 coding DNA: TGTGCCAGCAGTGAATCGGGGGAACTGTTTTTT.

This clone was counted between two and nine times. In DNA form, the CDR3 reads TGTGCCAGCAGCCTCGACACACCTGAAGCTTTCTTT. Protein: CASSLDTPEAFF. This chain uses TRBV11-2 with TRBJ1-1; D not certain. The CDR3 runs to 12 residues. Germline V gene lookup returns CDR1 SGHAT and CDR2 FQNNGV. V was cut by 5 bases and J by 6 bases, with 10 bases left in between.

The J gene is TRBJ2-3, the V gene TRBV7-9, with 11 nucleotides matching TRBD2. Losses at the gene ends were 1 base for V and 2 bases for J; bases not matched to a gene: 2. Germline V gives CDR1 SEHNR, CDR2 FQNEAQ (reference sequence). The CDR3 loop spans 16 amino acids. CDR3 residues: CASSLGLAGTTDTQYF. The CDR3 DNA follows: TGTGCCAGCAGCTTAGGACTAGCGGGGACCACAGATACGCAGTATTTT.

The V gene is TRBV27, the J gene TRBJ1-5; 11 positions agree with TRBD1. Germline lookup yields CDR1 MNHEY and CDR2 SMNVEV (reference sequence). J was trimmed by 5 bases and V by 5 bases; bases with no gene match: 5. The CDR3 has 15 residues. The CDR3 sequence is CASSDMDRGHQPQHF. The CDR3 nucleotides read TGTGCCAGCAGTGATATGGACAGGGGGCATCAGCCCCAGCATTTT.

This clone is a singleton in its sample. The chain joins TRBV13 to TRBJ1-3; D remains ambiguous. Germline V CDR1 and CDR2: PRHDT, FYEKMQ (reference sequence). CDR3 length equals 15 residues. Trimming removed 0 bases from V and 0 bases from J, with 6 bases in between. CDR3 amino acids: CASSLGLPSGNTIYF. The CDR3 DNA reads TGTGCCAGCAGCTTAGGCCTCCCCTCTGGAAACACCATATATTTT.

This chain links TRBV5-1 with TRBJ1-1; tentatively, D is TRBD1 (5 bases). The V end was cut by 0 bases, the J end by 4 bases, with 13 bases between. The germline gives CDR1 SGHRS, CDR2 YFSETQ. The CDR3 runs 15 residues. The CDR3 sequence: CASSLARGFGTEAFF. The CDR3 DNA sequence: TGCGCCAGCAGCTTGGCCCGGGGGTTTGGCACTGAAGCTTTCTTT.

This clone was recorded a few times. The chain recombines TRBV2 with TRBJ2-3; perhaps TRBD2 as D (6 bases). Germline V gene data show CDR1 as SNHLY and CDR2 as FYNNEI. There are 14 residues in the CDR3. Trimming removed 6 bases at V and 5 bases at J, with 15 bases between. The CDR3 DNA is TGTGCCAGCAGCTTACTAGCTGAACGAGATACGCAGTATTTT. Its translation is CASSLLAERDTQYF.